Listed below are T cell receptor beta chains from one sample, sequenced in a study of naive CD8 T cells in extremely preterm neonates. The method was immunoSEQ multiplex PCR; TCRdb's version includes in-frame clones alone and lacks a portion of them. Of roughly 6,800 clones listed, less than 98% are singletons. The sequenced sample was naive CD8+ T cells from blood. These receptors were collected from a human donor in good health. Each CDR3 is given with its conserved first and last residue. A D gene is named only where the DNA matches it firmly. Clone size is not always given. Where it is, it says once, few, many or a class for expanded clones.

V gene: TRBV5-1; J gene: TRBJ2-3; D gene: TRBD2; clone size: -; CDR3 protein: CASSLAGGTDTQYF; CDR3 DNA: TGCGCCAGCAGCTTAGCGGGGGGCACAGATACGCAGTATTTT
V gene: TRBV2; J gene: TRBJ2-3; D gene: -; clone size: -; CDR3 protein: CASSEGVGGAADTQYF; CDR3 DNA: TGTGCCAGCAGTGAAGGGGTAGGGGGGGCCGCAGATACGCAGTATTTT
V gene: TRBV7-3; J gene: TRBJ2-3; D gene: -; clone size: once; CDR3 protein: CASSLYGGTDTQYF; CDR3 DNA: TGTGCCAGCAGCTTGTACGGGGGCACAGATACGCAGTATTTT
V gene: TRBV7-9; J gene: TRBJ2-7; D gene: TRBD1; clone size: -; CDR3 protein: CASSFPGQGPYEQYF; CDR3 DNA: TGTGCCAGCAGCTTTCCAGGACAGGGCCCCTACGAGCAGTACTTC
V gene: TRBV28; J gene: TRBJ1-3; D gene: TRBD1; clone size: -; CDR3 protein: CASSQTGSSGNTIYF; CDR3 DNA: TGTGCCAGCAGCCAGACAGGGAGCTCTGGAAACACCATATATTTT
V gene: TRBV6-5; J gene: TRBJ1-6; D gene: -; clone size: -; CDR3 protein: CASSYGQGNSPLHF; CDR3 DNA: TGTGCCAGCAGTTACGGGCAGGGTAATTCACCCCTCCACTTT
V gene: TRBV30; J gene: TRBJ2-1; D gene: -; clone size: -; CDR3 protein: CAWSVGVSSYNEQFF; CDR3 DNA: TGTGCCTGGAGTGTAGGGGTTAGCTCCTACAATGAGCAGTTCTTC
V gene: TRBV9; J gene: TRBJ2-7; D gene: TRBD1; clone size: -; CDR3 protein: CASSVGQGFVSEQYF; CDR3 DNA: TGTGCCAGCAGCGTAGGACAGGGGTTTGTCTCCGAGCAGTACTTC
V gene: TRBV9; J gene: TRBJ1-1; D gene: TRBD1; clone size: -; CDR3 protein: CASSANRGMNTEAFF; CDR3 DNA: TGTGCCAGCAGCGCCAACAGGGGGATGAACACTGAAGCTTTCTTT
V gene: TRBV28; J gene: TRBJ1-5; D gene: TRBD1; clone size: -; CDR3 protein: CASSPLEGAQPQHF; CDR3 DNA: TGTGCCAGCAGTCCTCTTGAGGGGGCACAGCCCCAGCATTTT
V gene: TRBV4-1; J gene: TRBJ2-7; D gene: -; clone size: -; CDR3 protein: CASSQSFRPLLYYEQYF; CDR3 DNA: TGCGCCAGCAGCCAAAGTTTCCGGCCTTTACTATATTACGAGCAGTACTTC
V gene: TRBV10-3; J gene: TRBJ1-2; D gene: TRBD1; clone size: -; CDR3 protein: CAILYRGTENNYGYTF; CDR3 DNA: TGTGCCATCTTGTACCGGGGGACAGAAAATAACTATGGCTACACCTTC
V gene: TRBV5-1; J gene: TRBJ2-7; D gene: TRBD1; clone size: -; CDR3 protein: CASSRGQGYYEQYF; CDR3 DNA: TGCGCCAGCAGCCGGGGACAGGGGTACTACGAGCAGTACTTC
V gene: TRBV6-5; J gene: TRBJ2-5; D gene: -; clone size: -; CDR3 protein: CASSYSKTGPGTQYF; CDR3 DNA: TGTGCCAGCAGTTACTCGAAGACAGGTCCTGGGACCCAGTACTTC
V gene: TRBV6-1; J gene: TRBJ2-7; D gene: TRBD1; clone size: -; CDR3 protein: CASSEEEAGGGSYEQYF; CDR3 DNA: TGTGCCAGCAGTGAAGAGGAGGCAGGGGGCGGCTCCTACGAGCAGTACTTC
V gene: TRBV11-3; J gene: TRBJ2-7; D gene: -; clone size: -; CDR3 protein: CASRPYEQYF; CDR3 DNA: TGTGCCAGCAGGCCCTACGAGCAGTACTTC